This T cell receptor beta chain was identified during a study of Ad26.COV2.S vaccination and SARS-CoV-2 variants. Study overall: Donor got 5x10^10 or 1x10^11 viral particles of Ad26.COV2.S. Study observations and caveats: Vaccine and placebo groups showed comparable non-spike TCR breadth.

A note on this clone: What it binds is unknown.

Germline V gives CDR1 ENHRY, CDR2 SYGVKD. V was cut by 9 bases and J by 0 bases, with 18 bases left in between. The CDR3 sequence is 16 residues long. The treatment: some 19 received Ad26.COV2.S at low or high dose, single or two shots; a few received placebo; per-sample allocation not given. Material that was analyzed had been drawn on day 63 after the first vaccine or placebo injection. Here immunoSEQ multiplex PCR was the method, and the copy in TCRdb shows in-frame clones only, minus some. This sample carries hundreds of thousands of clones, approximately 85% of them seen once, and the ten largest clones take 3.3%.

This chain connects TRBV10-3 to TRBJ1-3, with D possibly being TRBD1 (6 bases). This specimen consisted of peripheral blood, obtained in a trial of Ad26.COV2.S vaccine versus placebo. The sequence was collected from a person between 18 and 60 years old who received the Ad26.COV2.S COVID-19 vaccine or a placebo. CDR3 DNA: TGTGCCATAAGACGGGAGGGGGGGCTCTCTGGAAACACCATATATTTT. This codes for CAIRREGGLSGNTIYF.